Each of the 30 T cell receptor beta chains below was sequenced from the same sample in a study of graft-versus-host responses after intestinal transplantation (dated by TCRdb to the early 2020s). Libraries were made using the immunoSEQ multiplex PCR assay. TCRdb provides this immuneACCESS table in a form limited to in-frame rearrangements. Some clones are lacking; in checked studies, under half of them reflect an unresolved V gene, and why the rest are absent is not known. A total of about 90,000 clones appear in this sample, roughly 80% of them only once. The top ten clonotypes cover more than 0.8% of the sample. These TCRs' antigens remain unknown. What this sample's time point label stands for: cells obtained before transplantation from donor or recipient. Source: unstimulated CD4+ T cells sorted from spleen or lymph node cells, taken before intestinal transplant. The receptors were sampled from a human donor who received an intestinal transplant.

The rearrangement uses TRBV5-4 and TRBJ2-5; tentatively, D is TRBD2 (6 bases). This CDR3 is built from 14 residues. V was trimmed by 2 bases and J by 1 base, leaving 9 bases between them. Germline assignment: CDR1 SGHNT and CDR2 YYREEE (reference sequence). CDR3 in amino acids: CASSFPGGQETQYF. In DNA, the CDR3 is TGTGCCAGCAGCTTCCCCGGGGGCCAAGAGACCCAGTACTTC.

This rearrangement joins TRBV6-5 to TRBJ2-7; D gene uncertain. The ends were cut back, 4 bases at V and 6 bases at J, with 10 bases in the middle. The germline V gene encodes CDR1 MNHEY and CDR2 SVGAGI. The CDR3 has 12 amino acids. As DNA, the CDR3 is TGTGCCAGCAGTTCTCGCCTCAGCGAGCAGTACTTC. Its protein product is CASSSRLSEQYF.

The chain carries TRBV9 and TRBJ2-1; 9 positions match TRBD2. Trimming took 6 bases from V and 9 from J; bases not matched to a gene: 13. Germline CDR1 reads SGDLS; CDR2 reads YYNGEE. CDR3 size: 15 residues. The CDR3 nucleotides are TGTGCCAGCACCCGCATGGGTAGCGGGGGCGGTGAGCAGTTCTTC. Its translation: CASTRMGSGGGEQFF.

V gene TRBV28 combines with J gene TRBJ2-7; 8 nucleotides agree with TRBD1. Germline trimming cut 6 bases from V and 2 bases from J; bases unmatched to any gene: 3. This CDR3 spans 13 amino acids. Looked up from germline, CDR1 is MDHEN and CDR2 is SYDVKM. As DNA, the CDR3 is TGTGCCAGCAGACAGGGGGGCCCCTACGAGCAGTACTTC. Translation gives CASRQGGPYEQYF.

The genes are TRBV14 and TRBJ2-1; D is possibly TRBD2 (6 bases). This CDR3 comprises 17 residues. The germline V and J ends were trimmed by 4 bases and 2 bases, with 18 bases remaining between them. In germline, CDR1 is SGHDN, CDR2 FVKESK. The CDR3 reads CASSPGSGERAYNEQFF. CDR3 bases: TGTGCCAGCAGCCCAGGTTCGGGGGAGCGAGCCTACAATGAGCAGTTCTTC.

The genes are TRBV18 and TRBJ2-7; D is unclear. This CDR3 region has 14 residues. The ends were cut back, 2 bases at V and 0 bases at J, with 8 bases in the middle. Germline values: CDR1 KGHSH, CDR2 LQKENI. The CDR3 DNA reads TGTGCCAGCTCACCAGTAGATGGCTCCTACGAGCAGTACTTC. Residues: CASSPVDGSYEQYF.

This chain connects TRBV29-1 to TRBJ2-7; TRBD2 matches 12 bases. The germline CDR1 and CDR2 sequences are SQVTM and ANQGSEA. The junction had 1 base not matched to a gene; V was cut back by 1 base and J by 6 bases. The CDR3 has 13 amino acids. The CDR3 loop is CSVEASGRVEQYF. CDR3 in DNA: TGCAGCGTTGAAGCTAGCGGGAGGGTCGAGCAGTACTTC.

On this clone itself: Different DNA sequences within this sample yield the same CDR3. This chain joins TRBV7-9 and TRBJ2-5, with D unresolved. CDR3 size: 12 residues. Trimming removed 2 bases at V and 3 bases at J, with 4 bases between. Germline CDR1 is SEHNR and CDR2 is FQNEAQ (reference sequence). The CDR3 sequence is CASSLTEETQYF. CDR3 nucleotides: TGTGCCAGCAGCTTAACGGAAGAGACCCAGTACTTC.

V and J are TRBV19 and TRBJ2-2, with TRBD1 identical over 8 bases. With 1 base clipped from V and 6 bases from J, the junction kept 4 bases outside the gene matches. The V gene's germline CDR1 is LNHDA and CDR2 SQIVND (reference sequence). This CDR3 region has 15 residues. The CDR3 reads CASSIAQGASGELFF. In DNA, the CDR3 is TGTGCCAGTAGTATAGCTCAGGGGGCATCCGGGGAGCTGTTTTTT.

This clone is classed as medium-sized. This rearrangement joins TRBV29-1 to TRBJ2-2; TRBD2 matches at 9 bases. V shed 7 bases and J 4 bases; nucleotides not matched to a gene: 10. Germline V gives CDR1 SQVTM, CDR2 ANQGSEA. The length of the CDR3 is 15 residues. In DNA form, the CDR3 reads TGCAGCGCCTCCCCGACTAGCGGAGCCACCGGGGAGCTGTTTTTT. Translating it yields CSASPTSGATGELFF.

V usage is TRBV5-1 and J usage is TRBJ2-1, with D maybe TRBD1 (5 bases). The CDR3 sequence is 15 residues long. Trimming left V 0 bases short and J 5 bases short, with 12 bases between. Germline V gene lookup returns CDR1 SGHRS and CDR2 YFSETQ. CDR3 loop: CASSLVGQTDNEQFF. The CDR3 coding sequence is TGCGCCAGCAGCTTGGTGGGGCAAACTGACAATGAGCAGTTCTTC.

The CDR3 reads CATGWDRGSYEQYF. In DNA form, the CDR3 reads TGTGCCACCGGATGGGACAGGGGTTCCTACGAGCAGTACTTC. The V and J genes are TRBV2 and TRBJ2-7, with 10 bases fitting TRBD1. V dropped 10 bases and J dropped 1; count of bases not matched to a gene: 7. There are 14 residues in the CDR3. In germline, CDR1 is SNHLY, CDR2 FYNNEI.

This chain connects TRBV11-1 to TRBJ1-1; D gene ambiguous. Trimming took 3 bases from V and 5 from J, leaving 10 bases between them. The CDR3 length is 13 residues. CDR1 is SGHAT and CDR2 is FQDESV in the germline V gene (reference sequence). As DNA, the CDR3 is TGTGCCAGCAGCTTTATGGGAGCGACTGAAGCTTTCTTT. Translated, it gives CASSFMGATEAFF.

The chain combines TRBV27 with TRBJ1-4, with unresolved D. V was shortened by 0 bases and J by 7 bases, with 6 bases between the two germline ends. Germline V CDR1 and CDR2: MNHEY, SMNVEV (reference sequence). CDR3 size: 13 residues. CDR3 residues: CASSLSPIEKLFF. The CDR3 DNA is TGTGCCAGCAGTTTATCGCCTATTGAAAAACTGTTTTTT.

This chain connects TRBV18 to TRBJ2-3; weak D call: TRBD2 (6 bases). The CDR3 is 15 residues long. CDR1 is KGHSH, CDR2 LQKENI, per germline. V was pared by 5 bases and J by 0 bases, with 12 bases between. The DNA for the CDR3 is TGTGCCAGCTCAGCGGGACTCCCTAGCACAGATACGCAGTATTTT. This codes for CASSAGLPSTDTQYF.

The chain has TRBV7-9 and TRBJ1-1; weak D call: TRBD1 (6 bases). This CDR3 has 15 amino acids. Trimming took 4 bases from V and 6 from J, leaving 18 bases between them. Germline loops: CDR1 SEHNR, CDR2 FQNEAQ (reference sequence). The CDR3: CASSSMGGAGAEAFF. The CDR3 DNA reads TGTGCCAGCAGCTCCATGGGGGGGGCGGGAGCTGAAGCTTTCTTT.

This clone has a single count. This chain joins TRBV19 and TRBJ1-2, with D possibly TRBD1 on 6 matching bases. The CDR3 has 16 amino acids. Trimming removed 4 bases from V and 2 bases from J, with 17 bases in between. Per the germline V gene, CDR1 is LNHDA and CDR2 is SQIVND (reference sequence). CDR3 coding DNA: TGTGCCAGTAGTAATGTCCGCGGGGGGCCCAACTATGGCTACACCTTC. This sequence encodes CASSNVRGGPNYGYTF. The full variable domain, completed using reference TRBV19 and TRBJ1-2, is DGGITQSPKYLFRKEGQNVTLSCEQNLNHDAMYWYRQDPGQGLRLIYYSQIVNDFQKGDIAEGYSVSREKKESFPLTVTSAQKNPTAFYLCASSNVRGGPNYGYTFGSGTRLTVV.

The chain is built from TRBV5-6 and TRBJ2-7, with D maybe TRBD2 (6 bases). The CDR3 runs to 13 residues. The V end lost 5 bases, the J end lost 3 bases, and 12 bases lay between the germline ends. Germline V gene sequence: CDR1 SGHDT, CDR2 YYEEEE. CDR3 sequence: CASSPPGDYEQYF. As DNA, the CDR3 is TGTGCCAGCAGTCCCCCGGGGGACTACGAGCAGTACTTC.

J is TRBJ1-1 and V is TRBV28; possibly TRBD1 for D (5 bases). Deletions cut 6 bases from V and 4 bases from J, with 9 bases between. The CDR3 is 12 amino acids. CDR1 is MDHEN and CDR2 is SYDVKM in the germline V gene. CDR3 sequence (DNA): TGTGCCAGCAGGGGGGGGACCACTGAAGCTTTCTTT. This encodes CASRGGTTEAFF.

The chain couples TRBV5-1 to TRBJ1-3; the match to TRBD1 covers 8 bases. The CDR3 extends over 15 amino acids. J lost 4 bases, V lost 2 bases, and 5 bases had no gene match. Germline V gene sequence: CDR1 SGHRS, CDR2 YFSETQ. In DNA, the CDR3 is TGCGCCAGCAGCTTAAGGACAGGGTTCGGAAACACCATATATTTT. It translates to CASSLRTGFGNTIYF.

The gene calls are TRBV5-1 and TRBJ2-7, with 9 bases lining up with TRBD1. The CDR3 extends over 14 amino acids. Germline V gives CDR1 SGHRS, CDR2 YFSETQ. The junction had 7 bases not matched to a gene; V was cut back by 3 bases and J by 6 bases. The CDR3 DNA reads TGCGCCAGCAGCTCCGGGACAGGGCAGCCCGAGCAGTACTTC. Protein sequence: CASSSGTGQPEQYF.

A word on this clone: Distinct nucleotide sequences in the sample also encode this CDR3. J is TRBJ2-7 and V is TRBV5-1; possible D gene TRBD2, 5 bases. The CDR3 has 14 amino acids. CDR1 is SGHRS and CDR2 is YFSETQ in the germline V gene. Trimming shortened V by 0 bases and J by 2 bases, and 9 bases separated the two germline ends. The DNA of the CDR3 is TGCGCCAGCAGCTTGGGGGCCGGGGCCTACGAGCAGTACTTC. It yields the protein CASSLGAGAYEQYF. The full variable domain, completed using reference TRBV5-1 and TRBJ2-7, is KAGVTQTPRYLIKTRGQQVTLSCSPISGHRSVSWYQQTPGQGLQFLFEYFSETQRNKGNFPGRFSGRQFSNSRSEMNVSTLELGDSALYLCASSLGAGAYEQYFGPGTRLTVT.

The chain combines TRBV5-1 with TRBJ2-1; 11 nucleotides match TRBD2. Germline V lookup: CDR1 SGHRS, CDR2 YFSETQ. This CDR3 is 15 amino acids long. V lost 4 bases to trimming and J lost 10 bases; unmatched junction nucleotides: 10. The CDR3 spells CASSKLAGDEGEQFF. CDR3 coding DNA: TGCGCCAGCAGCAAACTAGCGGGAGACGAGGGGGAGCAGTTCTTC.

The chain recombines TRBV19 with TRBJ1-6, with D possibly being TRBD1 (6 bases). Germline V gene data show CDR1 as LNHDA and CDR2 as SQIVND (reference sequence). This CDR3 has 15 amino acids. V was shortened by 3 bases and J by 4 bases, with 10 bases between the two germline ends. CDR3 sequence: CASSMRQEYNSPLHF. The CDR3 bases are TGTGCCAGTAGTATGAGACAGGAATATAATTCACCCCTCCACTTT.

This clone appeared once. The CDR3 region is CASSPGVAGGSYNEQFF. CDR3 DNA: TGCGCCAGCAGCCCTGGGGTAGCGGGGGGCTCCTACAATGAGCAGTTCTTC. This chain joins TRBV5-1 and TRBJ2-1; 10 nucleotides agree with TRBD2. The CDR3 runs 17 residues. The V and J ends lost 4 bases and 0 bases, in that order; junction bases with no gene match: 7. Germline V CDR1 and CDR2: SGHRS, YFSETQ.

The gene calls are TRBV7-9 and TRBJ1-4; D not certain. V lost 5 bases and J lost 7, with 8 bases in between. Germline V lookup: CDR1 SEHNR, CDR2 FQNEAQ (reference sequence). The CDR3 totals 12 residues. The CDR3 DNA reads as TGTGCCAGCAGCATCAGAGGTGAAAAACTGTTTTTT. Protein sequence: CASSIRGEKLFF. The full variable domain, in which reference TRBV7-9 and TRBJ1-4 provide the parts outside the CDR3, is DTGVSQNPRHKITKRGQNVTFRCDPISEHNRLYWYRQTLGQGPEFLTYFQNEAQLEKSRLLSDRFSAERPKGSFSTLEIQRTEQGDSAMYLCASSIRGEKLFFGSGTQLSVL.

The chain links TRBV7-2 to TRBJ2-7; unclear D gene. V shed 5 bases and J shed 2 bases, with 16 bases lying between them. The CDR3 is 15 residues long. Germline CDR1 reads SGHTA; CDR2 reads FQGNSA. CDR3 residues: CASSRLSSPAYEQYF. As DNA, the CDR3 is TGTGCCAGCAGCCGTTTGTCTTCACCGGCCTACGAGCAGTACTTC.

The V and J genes are TRBV25-1 and TRBJ2-1; D is unclear. There are 12 residues in the CDR3. The V gene lost 6 bases and the J gene lost 6 bases, with 9 bases spanning the gap. Per the germline V gene, CDR1 is MGHDK and CDR2 is SYGVNS. The CDR3 region has the DNA TGTGCCAGCAGGAAGTCCGGCAATGAGCAGTTCTTC. Translation gives CASRKSGNEQFF.

The chain carries TRBV27 and TRBJ1-6; D is perhaps TRBD1 (5 bases). The CDR3 totals 17 residues. V was pared by 8 bases and J by 4 bases, with 21 bases between. CDR1 is MNHEY and CDR2 is SMNVEV in the germline V gene (reference sequence). Written as DNA, the CDR3 is TGTGCCAGCCGAGCTCGCGGGGACCCTTCTTATAATTCACCCCTCCACTTT. Its translation: CASRARGDPSYNSPLHF.

The chain combines TRBV19 with TRBJ1-3; TRBD1 matches 9 bases. Looked up from germline, CDR1 is LNHDA and CDR2 is SQIVND (reference sequence). With V trimmed by 4 bases and J by 4 bases, 8 bases remained unmatched. CDR3 size: 16 residues. As DNA, the CDR3 is TGTGCCAGTAGTACACAGGGGGCGCGATCCGGAAACACCATATATTTT. Protein sequence: CASSTQGARSGNTIYF.